Below, 26 T cell receptor beta chains from the same sample are listed, as sequenced in a study of blood T cell repertoires in COVID-19. TCRdb's copy holds only in-frame clones and misses some; the assay was immunoSEQ multiplex PCR. The sample holds fewer than 200,000 clones, about four fifths seen once. Sequencing was done on a sample of peripheral blood. These TCRs come from a woman over 75 with COVID-19, enrolled during active disease.

The rearrangement joins TRBV7-9 to TRBJ1-1; D might be TRBD1 (6 bases). Germline lookup yields CDR1 SEHNR and CDR2 FQNEAQ (reference sequence). Trimming left V 4 bases short and J 7 bases short, with 16 bases between. This CDR3 contains 14 residues. The CDR3 DNA follows: TGTGCCAGCAGCTCCCCTGGGGGCAAGGTTGAAGCTTTCTTT. As protein: CASSSPGGKVEAFF. The full variable domain, completed using reference TRBV7-9 and TRBJ1-1, is DTGVSQNPRHKITKRGQNVTFRCDPISEHNRLYWYRQTLGQGPEFLTYFQNEAQLEKSRLLSDRFSAERPKGSFSTLEIQRTEQGDSAMYLCASSSPGGKVEAFFGQGTRLTVV.

The V call is TRBV5-5, the J call TRBJ1-4; 9 positions agree with TRBD1. The length of the CDR3 is 13 residues. J gave up 5 bases and V 4 bases, and 0 bases lay outside the gene matches. CDR1 and CDR2 from the germline V gene are SGHKS and YYEKEE (reference sequence). This chain's CDR3 is CASSGQGNEKLFF. In DNA, the CDR3 is TGTGCCAGCAGCGGACAGGGGAATGAAAAACTGTTTTTT. The full variable domain, completed using reference TRBV5-5 and TRBJ1-4, is DAGVTQSPTHLIKTRGQQVTLRCSPISGHKSVSWYQQVLGQGPQFIFQYYEKEERGRGNFPDRFSARQFPNYSSELNVNALLLGDSALYLCASSGQGNEKLFFGSGTQLSVL.

The rearrangement uses TRBV5-5 and TRBJ1-2, with D perhaps TRBD1 (6 bases). Between the trimmed V and J ends, which lost 0 bases and 5 bases, there was a span of 17 bases. The CDR3 is 16 residues long. Looked up from germline, CDR1 is SGHKS and CDR2 is YYEKEE (reference sequence). This chain's CDR3 is CASSLGLKLQGYGYTF. In DNA, the CDR3 is TGTGCCAGCAGCTTGGGTCTTAAGCTACAGGGATATGGCTACACCTTC.

The chain uses TRBV28 and TRBJ1-2; D gene unclear. The germline V and J ends were trimmed by 2 bases and 3 bases, with 10 bases remaining between them. The length of the CDR3 is 14 residues. Germline assignment: CDR1 MDHEN and CDR2 SYDVKM. Here the CDR3 reads CASSLGLGHYGYTF. CDR3 nucleotides: TGTGCCAGCAGTTTAGGCCTGGGCCACTATGGCTACACCTTC.

V is TRBV18 and J is TRBJ2-1, with TRBD2 identical over 15 bases. Germline-derived CDR1 and CDR2 are KGHSH and LQKENI. Losses at the gene ends were 3 bases for V and 7 bases for J; bases not matched to a gene: 4. The CDR3 has 16 residues. DNA of the CDR3: TGTGCCAGCTCACCCTGGACTAGCGGGAGGGATAATGAGCAGTTCTTC. This encodes CASSPWTSGRDNEQFF.

This sequence joins TRBV30 and TRBJ2-5, with no clear D. Germline V lookup: CDR1 GTSNPN, CDR2 SVGIG (reference sequence). The CDR3 loop spans 13 amino acids. V shed 0 bases and J shed 3 bases, with 8 bases lying between them. The CDR3: CAWSVWAEETQYF. In DNA form, the CDR3 reads TGTGCCTGGAGTGTGTGGGCCGAAGAGACCCAGTACTTC.

V gene TRBV4-3 combines with J gene TRBJ1-5; no firm D call. The CDR3 runs to 13 residues. Looked up from germline, CDR1 is LGHNA and CDR2 is YSLEER. With 0 bases removed from V and 8 bases from J, the gap between germline ends came to 8 bases. The CDR3 DNA sequence: TGCGCCAGCAGCCAAGAGGTGCAGGAGCCCCAGCATTTT. It translates to CASSQEVQEPQHF.

The genes are TRBV4-2 and TRBJ1-4; 9 positions agree with TRBD1. The CDR3 is 18 residues long. The germline V gene has CDR1 LGHNA and CDR2 YNFKEQ. Trimming at V came to 1 base and at J to 3 bases, leaving 9 bases not matched to a gene. CDR3 sequence: CASSQGPGQGVANEKLFF. DNA of the CDR3: TGTGCCAGCAGCCAAGGTCCGGGACAGGGAGTGGCTAATGAAAAACTGTTTTTT.

This clone has a single count. The V gene is TRBV29-1, the J gene TRBJ2-7; D is unresolved. CDR3 length equals 14 residues. V was shortened by 6 bases and J by 0 bases, with 15 bases between the two germline ends. Germline CDR1 is SQVTM and CDR2 is ANQGSEA. CDR3: CSVSQDFSSYEQYF. CDR3 sequence (DNA): TGCAGCGTATCTCAGGATTTTAGCTCCTACGAGCAGTACTTC.

Only one count was recorded for this clone. This chain connects TRBV29-1 to TRBJ2-5; 7 bases are a match to TRBD1. The J call may not be correct, given that the DNA end is closer to TRBJ2-4. Looked up from germline, CDR1 is SQVTM and CDR2 is ANQGSEA. The CDR3 has 12 amino acids. CDR3 nucleotides: TGCAGCACCAGACAGGGAGCCATCATTCAGTACTTC. This codes for CSTRQGAIIQYF.

The chain recombines TRBV3-1 (or the pseudogene TRBV3-2) with TRBJ1-2; D is possibly TRBD1 (6 bases). This CDR3 spans 15 amino acids. V dropped 0 bases and J dropped 4 bases, with 12 bases sitting between them. From germline, CDR1 is LGHDT and CDR2 YNNKEL (reference sequence). CDR3 sequence reads: CASSQEGRGSYGYTF. The CDR3 nucleotides are TGTGCCAGCAGCCAAGAAGGCAGGGGTAGCTATGGCTACACCTTC.

This clone was counted a few times. This chain uses TRBV13 with TRBJ2-7; 11 bases agree with TRBD2. The length of the CDR3 is 17 residues. Unmatched junction bases numbered 13, after V lost 4 bases and J lost 5 bases. The germline V gene encodes CDR1 PRHDT and CDR2 FYEKMQ (reference sequence). CDR3 amino acids: CASSSLAGGYRPDEQYF. The CDR3 DNA reads TGTGCCAGCAGCTCGCTAGCGGGGGGATATCGTCCAGACGAGCAGTACTTC.

CDR3 DNA: TGTGCCAGCAGCTTAGATGCCAGGGCGAACACCGGGGAGCTGTTTTTT. It specifies CASSLDARANTGELFF. J is TRBJ2-2 and V is TRBV7-8; D possibly corresponds to TRBD1 (5 bases). V lost 1 base to trimming and J lost 0 bases, with 9 bases between them. This CDR3 has 16 amino acids. Germline CDR1 is SGHVS and CDR2 is FQNEAQ.

The rearrangement joins TRBV4-3 to TRBJ2-2; TRBD1 is a possible D gene (5 bases). Between the trimmed V and J ends, which lost 7 bases and 1 base, there was a span of 7 bases. The V gene's germline CDR1 is LGHNA and CDR2 YSLEER. The CDR3 sequence is 13 residues long. CDR3 sequence reads: CASTDRNTGELFF. CDR3 bases: TGCGCCAGCACAGACAGGAACACCGGGGAGCTGTTTTTT.

The V and J genes are TRBV4-2 and TRBJ2-2; no reliable D call. Between the trimmed V and J ends, which lost 0 bases and 4 bases, there was a span of 6 bases. Germline V CDR1 and CDR2: LGHNA, YNFKEQ. The CDR3 sequence is 14 residues long. CDR3 coding DNA: TGTGCCAGCAGCCAAGAGGTCAGCACCGGGGAGCTGTTTTTT. Amino acid sequence: CASSQEVSTGELFF.

The rearrangement joins TRBV6-6 to TRBJ2-3, with D perhaps matching TRBD2 (7 bases). Germline CDR1 MNHNY, CDR2 SVGAGI (reference sequence). V dropped 2 bases and J dropped 2 bases, with 11 bases sitting between them. The CDR3 runs to 15 residues. CDR3 DNA: TGTGCCAGCAGTTACGTGGCGGGGGCCACAGATACGCAGTATTTT. Its translation is CASSYVAGATDTQYF.

The chain carries TRBV27 and TRBJ2-4, with TRBD1 as a possible D gene (5 bases). Between the trimmed V and J ends, which lost 6 bases and 6 bases, there was a span of 18 bases. This CDR3 is 15 amino acids long. Germline V gene sequence: CDR1 MNHEY, CDR2 SMNVEV (reference sequence). The CDR3 is CASSPRARVLNIQYF. The CDR3 DNA follows: TGTGCCAGCAGCCCCAGGGCCCGGGTATTAAACATTCAGTACTTC.

The rearrangement uses TRBV6-5 and TRBJ1-2; TRBD1 agrees at 8 bases. Germline CDR1 MNHEY, CDR2 SVGAGI. The CDR3 loop spans 12 amino acids. With 6 bases clipped from V and 4 bases from J, the junction kept 1 base outside the gene matches. The CDR3 region has the DNA TGTGCCAGCAGGGACAGGGCCTATGGCTACACCTTC. It encodes CASRDRAYGYTF.

This chain uses TRBV9 with TRBJ2-2; no firm D call. CDR3 length equals 16 residues. From germline, CDR1 is SGDLS and CDR2 YYNGEE. V lost 0 bases and J lost 0, with 9 bases in between. CDR3 residues: CASSVDGSPNTGELFF. The CDR3 nucleotides are TGTGCCAGCAGCGTAGATGGCAGTCCGAACACCGGGGAGCTGTTTTTT.

V is TRBV28 and J is TRBJ1-4, with TRBD1 matching over 7 bases. The CDR3 runs 15 residues. V trimming: 6 bases; J trimming: 0 bases; junction bases outside the gene matches: 4. Germline CDR1 and CDR2: MDHEN and SYDVKM. CDR3 coding DNA: TGTGCCAGCAGCCAGACAGGGCCAACTAATGAAAAACTGTTTTTT. This translates into CASSQTGPTNEKLFF.

This chain uses TRBV3-1 (or the pseudogene TRBV3-2) with TRBJ1-4; D is unresolved. Germline CDR1 reads LGHDT; CDR2 reads YNNKEL (reference sequence). V lost 0 bases to trimming and J lost 6 bases, with 8 bases between them. This CDR3 is built from 14 residues. Written as DNA, the CDR3 is TGTGCCAGCAGCCAAGACACGGAGCATGAAAAACTGTTTTTT. Amino acids: CASSQDTEHEKLFF.

The rearrangement uses TRBV7-2 and TRBJ1-1; possible D gene TRBD1, 5 bases. V was clipped by 6 bases and J by 3 bases, with 14 bases between them. From germline, CDR1 is SGHTA and CDR2 FQGNSA. The CDR3 runs to 14 residues. CDR3 bases: TGTGCCAGCAGTCCGCAGGGCGTGGACACTGAAGCTTTCTTT. Translating it yields CASSPQGVDTEAFF.

In its sample, this clone was seen a few times. V gene TRBV29-1 combines with J gene TRBJ1-1; D might be TRBD1 (5 bases). Germline V gene lookup returns CDR1 SQVTM and CDR2 ANQGSEA. The CDR3 covers 12 residues. The V gene lost 3 bases and the J gene lost 3 bases, with 8 bases spanning the gap. CDR3 DNA: TGCAGCGTTGACCCCAGGGACACTGAAGCTTTCTTT. Amino acids: CSVDPRDTEAFF.

This clone was detected only once. The CDR3 region has the DNA TGCGCCAGCAGCGACACCGGGACAGGGGTCTATGGCTACACCTTC. It translates to CASSDTGTGVYGYTF. This sequence joins TRBV5-1 and TRBJ1-2, with 10 bases identical to TRBD1. The CDR3 has 15 residues. The germline V gene encodes CDR1 SGHRS and CDR2 YFSETQ. J gave up 4 bases and V 4 bases, and 7 bases lay outside the gene matches.

This clone came up a few times. V usage is TRBV11-1 and J usage is TRBJ1-1; 8 positions agree with TRBD1. This CDR3 contains 16 residues. Losses at the gene ends were 4 bases for V and 4 bases for J; bases not matched to a gene: 11. CDR1 is SGHAT and CDR2 is FQDESV in the germline V gene (reference sequence). CDR3 amino acids: CASSSHSLDRVTEAFF. In DNA, the CDR3 is TGTGCCAGCAGCTCCCATTCCCTGGACAGGGTCACTGAAGCTTTCTTT. Using reference TRBV11-1 and TRBJ1-1 for the parts outside the CDR3, the full variable domain is EAEVAQSPRYKITEKSQAVAFWCDPISGHATLYWYRQILGQGPELLVQFQDESVVDDSQLPKDRFSAERLKGVDSTLKIQPAELGDSAMYLCASSSHSLDRVTEAFFGQGTRLTVV.

This chain joins TRBV7-2 and TRBJ2-7; D possibly corresponds to TRBD2 (6 bases). The ends were cut back, 1 base at V and 7 bases at J, with 20 bases in the middle. This CDR3 has 16 residues. Looked up from germline, CDR1 is SGHTA and CDR2 is FQGNSA. The CDR3 reads CASSLGQGTSFGEQYF. DNA of the CDR3: TGTGCCAGCAGCTTAGGGCAGGGAACTAGCTTCGGGGAGCAGTACTTC. The full variable domain, with the rest looked up from reference TRBV7-2 and TRBJ2-7, is GAGVSQSPSNKVTEKGKDVELRCDPISGHTALYWYRQSLGQGLEFLIYFQGNSAPDKSGLPSDRFSAERTGGSVSTLTIQRTQQEDSAVYLCASSLGQGTSFGEQYFGPGTRLTVT.